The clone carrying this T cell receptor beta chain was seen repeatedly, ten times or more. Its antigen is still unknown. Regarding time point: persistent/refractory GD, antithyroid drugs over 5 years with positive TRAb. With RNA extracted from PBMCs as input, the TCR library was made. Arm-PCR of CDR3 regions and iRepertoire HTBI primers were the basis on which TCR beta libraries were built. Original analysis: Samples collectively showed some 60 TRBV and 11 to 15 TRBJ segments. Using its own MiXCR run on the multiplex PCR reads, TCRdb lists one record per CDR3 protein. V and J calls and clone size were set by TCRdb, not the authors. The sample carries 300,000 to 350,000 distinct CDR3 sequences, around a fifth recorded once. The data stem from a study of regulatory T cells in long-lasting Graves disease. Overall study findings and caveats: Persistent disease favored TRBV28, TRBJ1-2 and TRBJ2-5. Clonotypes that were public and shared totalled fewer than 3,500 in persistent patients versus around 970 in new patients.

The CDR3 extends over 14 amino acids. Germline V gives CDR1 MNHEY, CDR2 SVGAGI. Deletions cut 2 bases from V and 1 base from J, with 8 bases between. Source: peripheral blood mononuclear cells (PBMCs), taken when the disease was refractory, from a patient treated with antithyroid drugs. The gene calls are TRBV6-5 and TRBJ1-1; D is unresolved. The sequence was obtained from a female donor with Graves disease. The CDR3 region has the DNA TGTGCCAGCAGTTACCCTGGCGGGAACACTGAAGCTTTCTTT. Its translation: CASSYPGGNTEAFF.